This record covers a single TCR beta chain. Its cognate antigen is unknown. The data were obtained in a study of a mutant IDH1 vaccine in newly diagnosed glioma. Study background: Vaccination started 4-6 weeks after radiotherapy alone, or with temozolomide cycles. Treated patients were roughly 62% male, about 38% female, mean age 40.4 years. Radiotherapy, temozolomide, or both had been given previously, and both were given to most.

Time point in this sample: week 11, during vaccination. Each vaccine dose was 300 ug of mutant IDH1 20-mer peptide, with topical imiquimod. New WHO grade 3 or 4 astrocytomas that were IDH1-mutant and ATRX-lost had been found in donors. Sequencing used immunoSEQ multiplex PCR; TCRdb keeps in-frame clones, though not all of them. The sample comprises tens of thousands of clones, about 81% of which are singletons, and roughly 9.5% rests with the top ten. CDR1 is SQVTM and CDR2 is ANQGSEA in the germline V gene. Trimming pared 5 bases from V and 2 bases from J, leaving 12 bases between. The CDR3 is 14 amino acids.

The sequence came from a woman aged 50 to 60 with glioma. This sample comprised PBMCs, obtained from a glioma patient whose treatment included an IDH1 peptide vaccine. The chain joins TRBV29-1 to TRBJ2-2; possible D gene TRBD1, 5 bases. CDR3 sequence: CSVHTGFNTGELFF. CDR3 sequence (DNA): TGCAGCGTTCACACAGGCTTCAACACCGGGGAGCTGTTTTTT.